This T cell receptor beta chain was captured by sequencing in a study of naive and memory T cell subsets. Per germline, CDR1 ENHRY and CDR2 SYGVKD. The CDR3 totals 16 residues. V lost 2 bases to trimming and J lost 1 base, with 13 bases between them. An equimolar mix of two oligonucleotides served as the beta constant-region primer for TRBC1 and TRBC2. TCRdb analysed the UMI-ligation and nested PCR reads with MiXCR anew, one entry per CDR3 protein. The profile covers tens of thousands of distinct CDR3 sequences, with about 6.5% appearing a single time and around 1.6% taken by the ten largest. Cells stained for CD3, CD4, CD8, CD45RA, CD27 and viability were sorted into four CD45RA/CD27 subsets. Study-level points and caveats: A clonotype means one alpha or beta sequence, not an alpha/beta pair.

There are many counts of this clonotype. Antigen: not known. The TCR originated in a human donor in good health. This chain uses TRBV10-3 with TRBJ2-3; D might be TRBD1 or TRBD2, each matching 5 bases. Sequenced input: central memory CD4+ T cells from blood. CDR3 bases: TGTGCCATCAGTGAGACCCCCACGGGACGCACAGATACGCAGTATTTT. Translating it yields CAISETPTGRTDTQYF.